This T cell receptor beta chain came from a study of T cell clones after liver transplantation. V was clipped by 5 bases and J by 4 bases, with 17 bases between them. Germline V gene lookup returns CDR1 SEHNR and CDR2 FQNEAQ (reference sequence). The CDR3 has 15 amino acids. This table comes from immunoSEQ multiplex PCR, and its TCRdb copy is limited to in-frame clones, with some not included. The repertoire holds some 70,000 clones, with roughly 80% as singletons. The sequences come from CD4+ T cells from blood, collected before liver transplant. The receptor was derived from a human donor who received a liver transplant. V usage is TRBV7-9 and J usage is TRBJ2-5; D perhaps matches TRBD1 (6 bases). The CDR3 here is CASSPYSDSRETQYF. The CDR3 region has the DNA TGTGCCAGCAGCCCTTACTCGGACAGTCGAGAGACCCAGTACTTC.